The clone carrying this T cell receptor (beta chain) was seen a handful of times. Its antigen remains unidentified. The data were obtained in a study of cytomegalovirus exposure and HLA in healthy donors. The study, taken as a whole, reports: A few of the chains that were CMV-associated were confirmed in vitro to be specific for CMV antigens. Productive rates of about 90% or about 30% were seen for most TCR beta V segments in an earlier analysis.

V was pared by 4 bases and J by 0 bases, with 5 bases between. Germline CDR1 reads SGHDT; CDR2 reads YYEEEE. The CDR3 covers 13 residues. With 60 Vbeta and 13 Jbeta primers, the PCR was carried out. Repertoires were generated with immunoSEQ multiplex PCR, while TCRdb's copy carries only in-frame clones and drops some. The table records some 200,000 clones, 10% to 15% of them present only once. The TCR originated in a man aged 50 to 59 in good health and CMV-seropositive. What was sequenced was PBMCs. The chain carries TRBV5-6 and TRBJ1-3; D not certain. The CDR3 region has the DNA TGTGCCAGCAGCCTACGCTCTGGAAACACCATATATTTT. Protein product: CASSLRSGNTIYF.